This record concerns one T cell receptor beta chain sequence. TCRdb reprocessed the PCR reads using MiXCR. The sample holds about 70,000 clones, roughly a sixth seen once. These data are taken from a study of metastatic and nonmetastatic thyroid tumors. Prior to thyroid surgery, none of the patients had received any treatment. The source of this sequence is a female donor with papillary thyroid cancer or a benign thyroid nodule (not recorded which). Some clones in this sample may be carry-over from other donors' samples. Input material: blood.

In nucleotides, the CDR3 is TGTGCCAGTGGGGCGAGGCTAGCGGGAGTCGAGCAGTTCTTC. Protein sequence: CASGARLAGVEQFF. This chain links TRBV11-2 with TRBJ2-1, with 10 bases lining up with TRBD2. Germline-derived CDR1 and CDR2 are SGHAT and FQNNGV. The CDR3 loop spans 14 amino acids. J gave up 10 bases and V 9 bases, and 12 bases lay outside the gene matches.